This T cell receptor (beta chain) was observed in a study of OX40 agonist ivuxolimab in advanced cancers. Study-wide context: Subjects had a mean age of around 63 years, with a range of 23 to 79; 82.7% were male. General observations from the study: Nonresponders, in some cases, also had low normalized T-cell clonal expansion. Antigen specificity remained undetermined for the expanded peripheral T cells.

Profiling relied on immunoSEQ multiplex PCR, and the TCRdb table lists in-frame clones only, not all of them. The profile shows about 47,000 clones, around 84% of them singletons. Note on this clone: Its antigen remains unknown.

Trimming took 0 bases from V and 0 from J, leaving 5 bases between them. The CDR3 contains 14 residues. Germline CDR1 SGHDN, CDR2 FVKESK. Blood draws occurred at baseline, cycle 4 day 1, and cycle 7 day 1. The TCR comes from an adult with an advanced solid tumor such as melanoma, head and neck, liver or kidney cancer. The chain uses TRBV14 and TRBJ1-1, with D unclear. The sample consisted of CD4+ or CD8+ T cells sorted from blood, taken in a trial of the OX40 agonist ivuxolimab. The CDR3 region has the DNA TGTGCCAGCAGCCAAGATGCGGTGAACACTGAAGCTTTCTTT. It specifies CASSQDAVNTEAFF.